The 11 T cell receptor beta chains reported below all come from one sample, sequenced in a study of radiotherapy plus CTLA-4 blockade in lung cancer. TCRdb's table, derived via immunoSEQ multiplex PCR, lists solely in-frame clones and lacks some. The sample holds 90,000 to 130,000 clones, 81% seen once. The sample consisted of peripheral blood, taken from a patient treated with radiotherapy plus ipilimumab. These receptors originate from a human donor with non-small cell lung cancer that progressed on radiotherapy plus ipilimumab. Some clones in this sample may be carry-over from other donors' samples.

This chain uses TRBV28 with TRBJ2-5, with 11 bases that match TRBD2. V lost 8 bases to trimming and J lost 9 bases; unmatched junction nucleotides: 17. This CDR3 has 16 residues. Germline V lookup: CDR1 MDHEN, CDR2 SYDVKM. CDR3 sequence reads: CASVLDGTSGPRAQYF. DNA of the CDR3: TGTGCCAGCGTCCTGGATGGGACTAGCGGACCCAGGGCCCAGTACTTC. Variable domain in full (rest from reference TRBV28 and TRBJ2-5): DVKVTQSSRYLVKRTGEKVFLECVQDMDHENMFWYRQDPGLGLRLIYFSYDVKMKEKGDIPEGYSVSREKKERFSLILESASTNQTSMYLCASVLDGTSGPRAQYFGPGTRLLVL.

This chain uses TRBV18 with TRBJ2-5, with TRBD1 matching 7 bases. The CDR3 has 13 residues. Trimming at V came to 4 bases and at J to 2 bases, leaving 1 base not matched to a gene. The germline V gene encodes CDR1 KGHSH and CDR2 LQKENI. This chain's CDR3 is CASSLGQQETQYF. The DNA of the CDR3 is TGTGCCAGCTCACTGGGACAGCAAGAGACCCAGTACTTC.

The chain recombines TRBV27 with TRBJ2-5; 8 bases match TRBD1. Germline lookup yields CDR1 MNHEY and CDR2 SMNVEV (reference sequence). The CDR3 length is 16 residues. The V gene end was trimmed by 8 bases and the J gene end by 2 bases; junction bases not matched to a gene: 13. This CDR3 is CASLPTRTGLQETQYF. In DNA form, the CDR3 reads TGTGCCAGCCTACCAACTAGGACAGGGTTGCAAGAGACCCAGTACTTC.

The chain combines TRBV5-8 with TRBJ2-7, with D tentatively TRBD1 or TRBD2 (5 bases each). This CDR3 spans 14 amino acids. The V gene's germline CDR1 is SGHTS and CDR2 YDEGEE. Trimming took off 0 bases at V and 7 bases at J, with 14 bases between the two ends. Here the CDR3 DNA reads TGTGCCAGCAGCTTGGTGCTGGGGGTTCGGGAGCAGTACTTC. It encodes CASSLVLGVREQYF.

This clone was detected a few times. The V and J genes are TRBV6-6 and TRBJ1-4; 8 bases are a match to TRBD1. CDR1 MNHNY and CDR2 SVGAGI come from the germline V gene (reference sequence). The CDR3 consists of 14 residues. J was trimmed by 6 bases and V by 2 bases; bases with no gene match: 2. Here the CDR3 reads CASSYLGQDEKLFF. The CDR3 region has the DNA TGTGCCAGCAGTTACCTGGGACAGGATGAAAAACTGTTTTTT.

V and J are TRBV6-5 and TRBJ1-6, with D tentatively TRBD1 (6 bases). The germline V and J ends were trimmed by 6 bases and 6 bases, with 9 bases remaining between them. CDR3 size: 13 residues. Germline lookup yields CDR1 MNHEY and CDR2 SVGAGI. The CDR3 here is CASSLDSNSPLHF. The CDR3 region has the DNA TGTGCCAGCAGCCTGGACAGTAATTCACCCCTCCACTTT.

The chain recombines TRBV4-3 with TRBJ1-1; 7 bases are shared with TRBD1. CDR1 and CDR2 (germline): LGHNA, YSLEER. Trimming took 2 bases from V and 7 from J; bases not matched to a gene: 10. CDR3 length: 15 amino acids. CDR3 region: CASSQLPRGEDEAFF. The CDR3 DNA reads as TGCGCCAGCAGCCAACTTCCCAGGGGGGAGGATGAAGCTTTCTTT.

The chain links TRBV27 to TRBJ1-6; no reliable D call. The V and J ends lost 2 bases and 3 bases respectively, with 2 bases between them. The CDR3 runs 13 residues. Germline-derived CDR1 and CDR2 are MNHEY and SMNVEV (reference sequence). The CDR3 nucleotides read TGTGCCAGCAGTTTAATCTATAATTCACCCCTCCACTTT. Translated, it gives CASSLIYNSPLHF.

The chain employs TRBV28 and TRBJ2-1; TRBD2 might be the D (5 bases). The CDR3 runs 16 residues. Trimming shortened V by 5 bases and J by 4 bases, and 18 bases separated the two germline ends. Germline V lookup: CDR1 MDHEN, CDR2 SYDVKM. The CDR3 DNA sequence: TGTGCCAGCAGTAGGGAGTTTACCCCCCTTTACAATGAGCAGTTCTTC. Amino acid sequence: CASSREFTPLYNEQFF.

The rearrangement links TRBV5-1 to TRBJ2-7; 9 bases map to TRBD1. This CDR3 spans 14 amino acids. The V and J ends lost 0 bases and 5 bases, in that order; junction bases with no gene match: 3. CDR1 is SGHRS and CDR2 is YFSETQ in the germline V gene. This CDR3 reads CASSLGTGAHEQYF. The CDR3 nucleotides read TGCGCCAGCAGCTTGGGGACAGGGGCCCACGAGCAGTACTTC.

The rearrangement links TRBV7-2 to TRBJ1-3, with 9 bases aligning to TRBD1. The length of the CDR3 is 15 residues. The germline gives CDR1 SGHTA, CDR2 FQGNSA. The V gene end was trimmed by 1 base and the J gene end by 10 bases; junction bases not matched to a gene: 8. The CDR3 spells CASSLGGQGVLTIYF. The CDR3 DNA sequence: TGTGCCAGCAGCTTAGGGGGACAGGGAGTTTTGACCATATATTTT.